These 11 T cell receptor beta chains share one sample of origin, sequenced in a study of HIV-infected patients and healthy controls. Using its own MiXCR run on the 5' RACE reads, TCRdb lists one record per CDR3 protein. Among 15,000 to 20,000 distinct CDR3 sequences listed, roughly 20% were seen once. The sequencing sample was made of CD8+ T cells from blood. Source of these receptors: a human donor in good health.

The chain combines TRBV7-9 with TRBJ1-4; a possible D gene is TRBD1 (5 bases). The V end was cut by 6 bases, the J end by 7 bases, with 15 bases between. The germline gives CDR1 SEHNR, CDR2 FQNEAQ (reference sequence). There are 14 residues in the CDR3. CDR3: CASRSGGGREKLFF. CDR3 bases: TGTGCCAGCAGATCGGGGGGGGGTCGTGAAAAACTGTTTTTT.

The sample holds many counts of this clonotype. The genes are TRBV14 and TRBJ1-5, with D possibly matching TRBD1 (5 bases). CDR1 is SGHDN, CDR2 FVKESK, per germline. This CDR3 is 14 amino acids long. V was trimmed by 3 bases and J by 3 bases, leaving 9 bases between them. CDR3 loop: CASSQQGFNQPQHF. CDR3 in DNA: TGTGCCAGCAGCCAGCAGGGTTTCAATCAGCCCCAGCATTTT.

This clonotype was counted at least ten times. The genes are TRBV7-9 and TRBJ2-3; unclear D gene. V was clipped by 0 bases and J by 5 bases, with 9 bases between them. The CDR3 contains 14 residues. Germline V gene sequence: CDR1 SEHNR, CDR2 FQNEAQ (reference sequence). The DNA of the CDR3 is TGTGCCAGCAGCTTAGCGGCAGGTCAAGATACGCAGTATTTT. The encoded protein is CASSLAAGQDTQYF.

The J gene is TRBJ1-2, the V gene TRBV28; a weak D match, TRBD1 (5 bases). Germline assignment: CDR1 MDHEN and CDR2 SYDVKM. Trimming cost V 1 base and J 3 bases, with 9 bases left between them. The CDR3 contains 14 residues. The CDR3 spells CASSLSGNYYGYTF. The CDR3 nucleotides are TGTGCCAGCAGTTTATCAGGGAACTACTATGGCTACACCTTC.

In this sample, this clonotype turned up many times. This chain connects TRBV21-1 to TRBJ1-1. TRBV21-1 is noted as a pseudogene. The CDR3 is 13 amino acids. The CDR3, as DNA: TGTGCCAGCAGCAACTACGGTACCACTGAAGCTTTCTTT. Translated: CASSNYGTTEAFF.

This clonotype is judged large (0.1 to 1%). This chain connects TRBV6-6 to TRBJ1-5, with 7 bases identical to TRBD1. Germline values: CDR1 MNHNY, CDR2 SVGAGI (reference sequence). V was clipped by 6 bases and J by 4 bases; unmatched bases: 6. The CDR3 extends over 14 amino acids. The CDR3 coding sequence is TGTGCCAGCAGCTGGGACAGTCAAAATCAGCCCCAGCATTTT. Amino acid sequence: CASSWDSQNQPQHF.

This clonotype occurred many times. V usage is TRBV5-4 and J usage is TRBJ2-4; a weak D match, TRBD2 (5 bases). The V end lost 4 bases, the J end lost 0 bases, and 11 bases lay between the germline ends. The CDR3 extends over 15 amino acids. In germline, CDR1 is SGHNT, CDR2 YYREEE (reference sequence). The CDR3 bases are TGTGCCAGCAGCCAGGACTCCCTAGCCAAAAACATTCAGTACTTC. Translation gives CASSQDSLAKNIQYF.

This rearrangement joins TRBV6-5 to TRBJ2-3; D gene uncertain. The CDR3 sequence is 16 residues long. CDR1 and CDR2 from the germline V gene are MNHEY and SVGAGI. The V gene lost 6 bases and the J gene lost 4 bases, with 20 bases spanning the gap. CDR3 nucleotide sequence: TGTGCCAGCAGCCCGAGTCAAGGGTCAACCCCAGATACGCAGTATTTT. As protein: CASSPSQGSTPDTQYF.

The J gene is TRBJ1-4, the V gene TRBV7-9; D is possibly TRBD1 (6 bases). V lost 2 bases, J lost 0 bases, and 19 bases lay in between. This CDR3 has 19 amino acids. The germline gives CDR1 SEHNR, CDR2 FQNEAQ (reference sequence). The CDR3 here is CASSLRWTAVSSTNEKLFF. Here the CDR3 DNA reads TGTGCCAGCAGCTTAAGGTGGACAGCCGTGTCCTCAACTAATGAAAAACTGTTTTTT.

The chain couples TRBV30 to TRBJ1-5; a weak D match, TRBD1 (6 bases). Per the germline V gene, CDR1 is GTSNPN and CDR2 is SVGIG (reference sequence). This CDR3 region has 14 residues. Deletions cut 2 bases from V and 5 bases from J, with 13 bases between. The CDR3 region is CAWSLLGAHQPQHF. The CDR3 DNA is TGTGCCTGGAGTCTTCTGGGGGCACATCAGCCCCAGCATTTT.

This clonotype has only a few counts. The CDR3 bases are TGCAGTTTATATGGCTACACCTTC. This encodes CSLYGYTF. The chain uses TRBV20-1 and TRBJ1-2; D is ambiguous. Trimming removed 8 bases at V and 5 bases at J, with 3 bases between. The CDR3 covers 8 residues. Germline-derived CDR1 and CDR2 are DFQATT and SNEGSKA (reference sequence).